This is a list of T cell receptor beta chains from one sample in a study of T-cell memory formation after mild COVID-19. TCRdb passed the 5' RACE reads through MiXCR, listing each CDR3 protein once. The repertoire has 470,000 or so distinct CDR3 sequences, around a sixth of them found once; the top ten carry roughly 12%. The sample consisted of PBMCs or a T cell subset sorted from them (not recorded which). These receptors all come from an adult woman who had mild COVID-19 (a few samples of this study predate the infection). Cell type and time point are not known. Each CDR3 is given with its conserved first and last residue. A D gene is named only where the DNA matches it firmly. Rows give clone size only sometimes, using once, few, many, or a class for an expanded clone.

NA	TRBV19	TRBJ2-1	NA	CASSIGPHKIRGYYNEQFF	TGTGCCAGTAGTATAGGACCCCACAAGATACGGGGCTACTACAATGAGCAGTTCTTC
NA	TRBV12-3/TRBV12-4	TRBJ2-7	many	CASSLTKLTGPTYEQYF	TGTGCCAGCAGTTTAACGAAACTGACAGGTCCCACCTACGAGCAGTACTTC
TRBD2	TRBV5-1	TRBJ2-5	few	CASSLDGRAQETQYF	TGCGCCAGCAGCTTGGACGGGAGGGCCCAAGAGACCCAGTACTTC
NA	TRBV20-1	TRBJ1-1	few	CSARGLRGVNTEAFF	TGCAGTGCTAGAGGCTTGAGGGGCGTTAACACTGAAGCTTTCTTT
NA	TRBV7-8	TRBJ2-1	few	CASSLSRTVGNEQFF	TGTGCCAGCAGCTTATCGCGGACTGTCGGGAATGAGCAGTTCTTC
TRBD2	TRBV12-3/TRBV12-4	TRBJ2-1	few	CASTQTSWQFF	TGTGCCAGCACTCAGACTAGCTGGCAGTTCTTC
NA	TRBV20-1	TRBJ2-1	few	CSASPVRDFEQFF	TGCAGTGCTAGTCCGGTCCGGGACTTCGAGCAGTTCTTC
TRBD1	TRBV4-1	TRBJ2-1	NA	CASSPIPGQGFYEQFF	TGCGCCAGCAGCCCCATACCGGGACAGGGGTTCTATGAGCAGTTCTTC
TRBD2	TRBV12-3/TRBV12-4	TRBJ2-1	many	CASSLARQRGQFF	TGTGCCAGCAGTTTAGCGAGACAGCGGGGGCAGTTCTTC
NA	TRBV7-6	TRBJ1-2	few	CASSPPGTKNGYTF	TGTGCCAGCAGCCCCCCCGGGACCAAGAATGGCTACACCTTC
NA	TRBV7-2	TRBJ1-4	few	CASSSNGLNEKLFF	TGTGCCAGCAGCTCTAACGGTCTTAATGAAAAACTGTTTTTT
NA	TRBV4-3	TRBJ2-1	NA	CASSLRTLRGRTYNEQFF	TGCGCCAGCAGCCTCCGCACCTTGAGAGGGCGGACCTACAATGAGCAGTTCTTC
TRBD2	TRBV29-1	TRBJ2-3	NA	CSGREGTDTQYF	TGCAGCGGGCGGGAGGGGACAGATACGCAGTATTTT
NA	TRBV4-1	TRBJ2-2	few	CASSPGENTGELFF	TGCGCCAGCAGCCCCGGCGAGAACACCGGGGAGCTGTTTTTT
TRBD1	TRBV25-1	TRBJ2-6	few	CASSARQGTGANVLTF	TGTGCCAGCAGTGCCAGACAGGGAACTGGGGCCAACGTCCTGACTTTC
NA	TRBV2	TRBJ2-1	NA	CASNREAYNEQFF	TGTGCCAGCAATAGGGAAGCCTACAATGAGCAGTTCTTC
NA	TRBV20-1	TRBJ2-1	NA	CSARERRLESIRNEQFF	TGCAGTGCTAGAGAACGACGACTAGAATCAATAAGGAATGAGCAGTTCTTC
NA	TRBV14	TRBJ2-3	few	CASSQAPVLTPGDTQYF	TGTGCCAGCAGCCAAGCGCCAGTTCTGACACCTGGGGATACGCAGTATTTT
TRBD2	TRBV10-3	TRBJ2-5	NA	CAISGLAGVETQYF	TGTGCCATCAGCGGACTAGCGGGAGTGGAGACCCAGTACTTC
NA	TRBV14	TRBJ2-7	NA	CASHGVGAGYEQYF	TGTGCCAGTCACGGGGTAGGGGCCGGTTACGAGCAGTACTTC
TRBD2	TRBV5-6	TRBJ2-5	few	CASSLKASGRTETQYF	TGTGCCAGCAGCTTGAAGGCTAGCGGGAGAACAGAGACCCAGTACTTC
NA	TRBV9	TRBJ1-3	many	CASSVGGNSGNTIYF	TGTGCCAGCAGCGTAGGAGGGAACTCTGGAAACACCATATATTTT
TRBD2	TRBV4-3	TRBJ2-4	few	CASSQEAGGAWDIQYF	TGCGCCAGCAGCCAAGAGGCGGGGGGTGCGTGGGACATTCAGTACTTC
NA	TRBV4-1	TRBJ2-5	many	CASSSRTLGETQYF	TGCGCCAGCAGTTCCCGGACCCTCGGAGAGACCCAGTACTTC
NA	TRBV20-1	TRBJ2-1	many	CSARGGGPYNEQFF	TGCAGTGCTAGGGGGGGGGGCCCCTACAATGAGCAGTTCTTC
TRBD1	TRBV10-3	TRBJ1-2	many	CAISGTGGPLEGYTF	TGTGCCATCAGTGGGACAGGGGGCCCTCTGGAGGGCTACACCTTC
TRBD1	TRBV6-5	TRBJ1-1	once	CACSYWDRNTEAFF	TGTGCCTGCAGTTACTGGGACAGGAACACTGAAGCTTTCTTT
NA	TRBV20-1	TRBJ1-2	NA	CSARDLTAESGGYTF	TGCAGTGCTAGAGATTTGACAGCCGAATCGGGGGGCTACACCTTC
NA	TRBV11-1	TRBJ2-1	NA	CASSQDTANEQFF	TGTGCCAGCAGCCAGGACACCGCCAATGAGCAGTTCTTC
NA	TRBV24-1	TRBJ2-5	NA	CATSAAGSGDQETQYF	TGTGCCACCAGTGCCGCCGGATCCGGGGACCAAGAGACCCAGTACTTC
TRBD1	TRBV6-1	TRBJ1-2	NA	CASRAGTGISYGYTF	TGTGCCAGCAGAGCCGGGACAGGGATAAGCTATGGCTACACCTTC
NA	TRBV12-3/TRBV12-4	TRBJ1-2	few	CASSLAGSYGYTF	TGTGCCAGCAGTTTAGCGGGCAGCTATGGCTACACCTTC
NA	TRBV7-9	TRBJ2-6	few	CASPFPEGHSGANVLTF	TGTGCCAGCCCTTTCCCGGAGGGCCACTCTGGGGCCAACGTCCTGACTTTC
NA	TRBV20-1	TRBJ2-7	few	CSATDLAYEQYF	TGCAGTGCTACCGACCTGGCCTACGAGCAGTACTTC
TRBD1	TRBV6-2/TRBV6-3	TRBJ2-1	NA	CASSLYRGNNEQFF	TGTGCCAGCAGTTTATACAGGGGGAACAATGAGCAGTTCTTC
NA	TRBV29-1	TRBJ1-2	NA	CSVEGGGGYTF	TGCAGCGTTGAGGGAGGCGGGGGCTACACCTTC
NA	TRBV19	TRBJ1-6	NA	CASSMSGDTSPLHF	TGTGCCAGTAGTATGTCAGGGGACACTTCACCCCTCCACTTT
NA	TRBV20-1	TRBJ1-1	NA	CSASPDTLNTEAFF	TGCAGTGCTAGCCCGGACACGTTGAACACTGAAGCTTTCTTT
TRBD1	TRBV12-3/TRBV12-4	TRBJ1-6	few	CASSSSLPGGAKSPLHF	TGTGCCAGCAGTTCCTCTTTACCAGGGGGCGCAAAATCACCCCTCCACTTT